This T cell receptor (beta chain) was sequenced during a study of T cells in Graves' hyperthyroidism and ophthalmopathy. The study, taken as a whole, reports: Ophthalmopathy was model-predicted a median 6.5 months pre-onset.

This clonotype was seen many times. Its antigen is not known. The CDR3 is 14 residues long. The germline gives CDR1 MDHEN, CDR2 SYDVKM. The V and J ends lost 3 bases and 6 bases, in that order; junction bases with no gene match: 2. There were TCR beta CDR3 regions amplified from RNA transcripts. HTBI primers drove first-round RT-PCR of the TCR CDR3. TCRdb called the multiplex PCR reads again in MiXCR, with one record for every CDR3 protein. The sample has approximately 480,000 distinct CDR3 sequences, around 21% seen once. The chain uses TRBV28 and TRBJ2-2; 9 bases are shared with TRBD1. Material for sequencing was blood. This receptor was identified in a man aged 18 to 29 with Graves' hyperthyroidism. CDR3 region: CASSLRQGAGELFF. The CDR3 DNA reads TGTGCCAGCAGTTTGCGACAGGGGGCCGGGGAGCTGTTTTTT.